This T cell receptor (beta chain) came from a study of blood T cell repertoires in COVID-19. CDR1 is SGHNT and CDR2 is YENEEA in the germline V gene. This CDR3 is built from 12 residues. The V gene end was trimmed by 5 bases and the J gene end by 11 bases; junction bases not matched to a gene: 4. Generated by immunoSEQ multiplex PCR, the TCRdb table keeps only in-frame clones and is missing some. Among some 71,000 clones listed, roughly 89% were seen once. The V and J genes are TRBV11-3 and TRBJ1-4, with 8 bases identical to TRBD1. The sample consisted of peripheral blood. The receptor was isolated from a man between 50 and 59 years old with acute or convalescent COVID-19. CDR3: CASSKRTGKLFF. The CDR3 DNA reads as TGTGCCAGCAGCAAGCGGACAGGGAAACTGTTTTTT.